The clone carrying this T cell receptor beta chain was counted many times. What it binds is unknown. These data are taken from a study of CD8 T cells in ankylosing spondylitis. Study-level findings and limits: Disease-linked clones reportedly concentrated significantly in matched ankylosing spondylitis synovial fluid. Blood from ankylosing spondylitis patients appeared to carry a characteristic roughly 8-variant TCR beta motif.

MiXCR, run by TCRdb on the 5' RACE reads, gives a single entry per CDR3 protein. This sample has 130,000 or so distinct CDR3 sequences, with 7% found just once. The CDR3 sequence is 12 residues long. V was pared by 3 bases and J by 9 bases, with 12 bases between. Germline loops: CDR1 DFQATT, CDR2 SNEGSKA (reference sequence). Material for sequencing was blood, either unsorted or a sorted T cell fraction (not recorded which). This TCR derives from a male donor with ankylosing spondylitis or in good health (not recorded which). The chain couples TRBV20-1 to TRBJ2-1; D is unresolved. The CDR3, as DNA: TGCAGTGCTAGGTATGGGCCCAGTGAGCAGTTCTTC. It codes for CSARYGPSEQFF.